These T cell receptor beta chains were read from a single sample in a study of cytomegalovirus exposure and HLA in healthy donors. TCRdb keeps only in-frame clones here, not all; method: immunoSEQ multiplex PCR. The sample records about 140,000 clones, around 86% being singletons. The sequencing input was PBMCs. These receptors were taken from a female donor in good health and CMV-seronegative. CDR3s include the opening cysteine and the closing phenylalanine or tryptophan. The D gene is left open where the match is weak. The size entry is marked missing in some rows and otherwise reads once, few, many or a size class.

>-|TRBJ2-5|-|TRBV5-4
TGTGCCAGCGCCCCTTTAGGGGTTGGGGAGACCCAGTACTTC
CASAPLGVGETQYF
>-|TRBJ1-5|-|TRBV19
TGTGCCAGTAGTATCAGGTTCGTCAGCCCTTATAGCAATCAGCCCCAGCATTTT
CASSIRFVSPYSNQPQHF
>once|TRBJ1-5|-|TRBV6-1
TGTGCCAGCAGTGAAATTAGAGCATGGGGGCTTGGACAGCCCCAGCATTTT
CASSEIRAWGLGQPQHF
>-|TRBJ1-5|-|TRBV28
TGTGCCAGCAGTTTAATCCCATCAACAAGCAATCAGCCCCAGCATTTT
CASSLIPSTSNQPQHF
>-|TRBJ2-1|-|TRBV5-6
TGTGCCAGCAGCTTGTATAGCTCCTACAATGAGCAGTTCTTC
CASSLYSSYNEQFF
>-|TRBJ1-5|TRBD1|TRBV10-3
TGTGCCAGCTCCGGACAGGAAAGCAATCAGCCCCAGCATTTT
CASSGQESNQPQHF
>-|TRBJ1-2|-|TRBV7-9
TGTGCCAGCAGCTTCAGGGGAAATGATGGCTACACCTTC
CASSFRGNDGYTF
>-|TRBJ1-2|-|TRBV18
TGTGCCAGCTCACAAGACAGACAGAACTATGGCTACACCTTC
CASSQDRQNYGYTF
>-|TRBJ1-6|-|TRBV6-5
TGTGCCAGCAGTTTCGGGGGAGGCGGGAATTCACCCCTCCACTTT
CASSFGGGGNSPLHF
>once|TRBJ1-3|-|TRBV5-1
TGCGCCAGCAGCTTGGCTCAGGGTTCTGGAAACACCATATATTTT
CASSLAQGSGNTIYF
>-|TRBJ2-7|TRBD1|TRBV6-5
TGTGCCAGCAGCCTCGACAGGGACGAGCAGTACTTC
CASSLDRDEQYF
>once|TRBJ2-7|-|TRBV19
TGTGCCAGTAACCCCCCGGACACCCCCTACGAGCAGTACTTC
CASNPPDTPYEQYF
>-|TRBJ2-7|-|TRBV27
TGTGCCAGCAGCTCCCTCGGGTACGAGCAGTACTTC
CASSSLGYEQYF
>-|TRBJ1-1|TRBD1|TRBV6-5
TGTGCCAGCAGTTCCCGGACAGGGGGGCGCGCCACTGAAGCTTTCTTT
CASSSRTGGRATEAFF
>-|TRBJ2-7|-|TRBV30
TGTGCCTACCATATCACAGGGTCCCCCTCCTACGAGCAGTACTTC
CAYHITGSPSYEQYF
>-|TRBJ2-7|TRBD2|TRBV28
TGTGCCAGCAGTCATGGACTAGCGGGGACCTACGAGCAGTACTTC
CASSHGLAGTYEQYF
>-|TRBJ2-5|-|TRBV29-1
TGCAGCGTTGTCGGAGGAGAGACCCAGTACTTC
CSVVGGETQYF
>-|TRBJ2-1|TRBD2|TRBV14
TGTGCCAGCAGCCGAATAGCGGGAGGGGGTAATGAGCAGTTCTTC
CASSRIAGGGNEQFF
>once|TRBJ2-1|-|TRBV2
TGTGCCAGCATTACGGGGGGCTCGAATGAGCAGTTCTTC
CASITGGSNEQFF
>-|TRBJ1-2|-|TRBV2
TGTGCCAGCATAGGAGGGTACGGCTACACCTTT
CASIGGYGYTF
>-|TRBJ2-3|-|TRBV28
TGTGCCAGCAGTTTAGGGCCCGATACGCAGTATTTT
CASSLGPDTQYF
>-|TRBJ2-7|-|TRBV5-6
TGTGCCAGCAGCTTCCGCGGAGGGGGCAACGAGCAGTACTTC
CASSFRGGGNEQYF
>few|TRBJ1-5|TRBD1|TRBV11-2
TGTGCCAGCAGCTCCGGACAGGGGGAGCAGCCCCAGCATTTT
CASSSGQGEQPQHF
>-|TRBJ1-2|-|TRBV27
TGTGCCAGCGGAGACAGGACTGGAGGCTATGGCTACACCTTC
CASGDRTGGYGYTF
>-|TRBJ2-5|TRBD2|TRBV27
TGTGCCAGCAGTTTAAATGGGGGAGGGGAAGAGACCCAGTACTTC
CASSLNGGGEETQYF
>once|TRBJ1-6|TRBD1|TRBV6-5
TGTGCCAGCAGTTACACCGGGACAGGGGATAATTCACCCCTCCACTTT
CASSYTGTGDNSPLHF
>-|TRBJ1-2|-|TRBV6-5
TGTGCCAGCAGTTACTCTGGGGGACTAGAGGGCTACACCTTC
CASSYSGGLEGYTF
>-|TRBJ2-7|TRBD2|TRBV5-1
TGCGCCAGCAGCTTGGCCCTGATTCCGGCGGGAGGGAGCTCCTACGAGCAGTACTTC
CASSLALIPAGGSSYEQYF
>few|TRBJ2-7|TRBD2|TRBV11-2
TGTGCCAGCAGCCAAAGACTAGCGGGAGGGCCGTTCTACGAGCAGTACTTC
CASSQRLAGGPFYEQYF
>-|TRBJ1-2|-|TRBV29-1
TGCAGCGTTGTCCCCCAGACTAACTATGGCTACACCTTC
CSVVPQTNYGYTF
>-|TRBJ2-1|TRBD2|TRBV5-4
TGTGCCAGCAGCCCAGGACTAGCGGGAGGGTACAATGAGCAGTTCTTC
CASSPGLAGGYNEQFF
>-|TRBJ1-3|TRBD1|TRBV2
TGTGCCAGCAGCCGAGCACAGGGGACCTCTGGAAACACCATATATTTT
CASSRAQGTSGNTIYF
>few|TRBJ1-3|-|TRBV6-5
TGTGCCAGCAGTTGGGGAGTCTCTGGAAACACCATATATTTT
CASSWGVSGNTIYF
>-|TRBJ2-7|TRBD2|TRBV27
TGTGCCAGCAGTTTGGCTAGCGGGAACTACGAGCAGTACTTC
CASSLASGNYEQYF
>-|TRBJ2-7|-|TRBV7-6
TGTGCCAGCAGCTTAGCGGGGGGAGCCCCCTACGAGCAGTACTTC
CASSLAGGAPYEQYF
>-|TRBJ2-7|-|TRBV5-6
TGTGCCAGCAGCCCTCTCGGTATGCAGGACTACGAGCAGTACTTC
CASSPLGMQDYEQYF
>-|TRBJ2-3|-|TRBV7-2
TGTGCCAGCTGTAGGACAGCTATTAGCACAGATACGCAGTATTTT
CASCRTAISTDTQYF
>-|TRBJ1-2|-|TRBV6-1
TGTGCCAGCAATACCCGGGGCAGGGAGGCCGATGGCTACACCTTC
CASNTRGREADGYTF
>-|TRBJ2-1|TRBD1|TRBV7-9
TGTGCCAGCAGCTACCGGGACAGGGGGCCGAATGAGCAGTTCTTC
CASSYRDRGPNEQFF
>few|TRBJ1-4|-|TRBV5-1
TGCGCCAGCAGCCCGGCGGAGCAGGGTGCATTAAAACTGTTTTTT
CASSPAEQGALKLFF
>once|TRBJ2-1|TRBD2|TRBV9
TGTGCCAGCAGCGTACTCCCTGGCGGGAGAAGGGTTGAGCAGTTCTTC
CASSVLPGGRRVEQFF
>-|TRBJ1-3|-|TRBV4-1
TGCGCCAGCAGCCAAGATCAGGTTCTCTCTGGAAACACCATATATTTT
CASSQDQVLSGNTIYF
>once|TRBJ2-6|-|TRBV5-1
TGCGCCAGCACCCGGGACACCAGCTCTGGGGCCAACGTCCTGACTTTC
CASTRDTSSGANVLTF